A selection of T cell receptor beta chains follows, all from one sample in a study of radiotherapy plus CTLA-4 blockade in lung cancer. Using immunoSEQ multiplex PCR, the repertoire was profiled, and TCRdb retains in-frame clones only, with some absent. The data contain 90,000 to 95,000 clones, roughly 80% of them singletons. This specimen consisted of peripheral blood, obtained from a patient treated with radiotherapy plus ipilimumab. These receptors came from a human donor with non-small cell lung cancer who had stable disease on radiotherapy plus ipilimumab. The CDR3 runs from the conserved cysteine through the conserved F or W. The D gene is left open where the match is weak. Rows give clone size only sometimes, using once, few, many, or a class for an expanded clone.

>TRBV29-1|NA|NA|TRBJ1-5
CSVVIGSNQPQHF
TGCAGCGTTGTAATAGGGAGCAATCAGCCCCAGCATTTT
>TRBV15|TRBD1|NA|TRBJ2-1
CATSRDGQGRHNEQFF
TGTGCCACCAGCAGGGACGGACAGGGTCGCCACAATGAGCAGTTCTTC
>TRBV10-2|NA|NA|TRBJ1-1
CASREQSGGADEAFF
TGCGCCAGTCGGGAACAAAGCGGGGGCGCGGATGAAGCTTTCTTT
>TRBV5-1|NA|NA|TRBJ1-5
CASSLYVGQPQHF
TGCGCCAGCAGCTTGTATGTGGGTCAGCCCCAGCATTTT
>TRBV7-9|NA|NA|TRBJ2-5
CASGPGGVKTQYF
TGTGCCAGCGGACCGGGGGGCGTCAAGACCCAGTACTTC
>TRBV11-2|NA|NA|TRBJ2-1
CASTLTSVQFF
TGTGCCAGCACCCTTACGAGTGTGCAGTTCTTC
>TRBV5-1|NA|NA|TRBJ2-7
CASSLQGWNEQYF
TGCGCCAGCAGCTTGCAGGGGTGGAACGAGCAGTACTTC
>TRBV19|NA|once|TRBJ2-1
CASSIRTGSSYNEQFF
TGTGCCAGTAGTATACGGACGGGGAGCTCCTACAATGAGCAGTTCTTC
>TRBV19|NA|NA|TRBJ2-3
CASSFEGGTDTQYF
TGTGCCAGTAGTTTTGAGGGCGGTACAGATACGCAGTATTTT
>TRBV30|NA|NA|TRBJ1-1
CAWKGLMNTEAFF
TGTGCCTGGAAGGGGCTAATGAACACTGAAGCTTTCTTT
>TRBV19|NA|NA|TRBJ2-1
CASSEGSSYNEQFF
TGTGCCAGTAGTGAGGGGTCTAGCTACAATGAGCAGTTCTTC
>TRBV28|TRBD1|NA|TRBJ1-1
CASSPWDRLNTEAFF
TGTGCCAGCTCACCCTGGGACAGGCTAAACACTGAAGCTTTCTTT
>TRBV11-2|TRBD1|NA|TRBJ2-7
CASSLRQGFSYEQYF
TGTGCCAGCAGCTTAAGACAGGGATTTTCCTACGAGCAGTACTTC
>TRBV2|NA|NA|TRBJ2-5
CASSEGHTSQETQYF
TGTGCCAGCAGTGAAGGGCATACTTCCCAAGAGACCCAGTACTTC
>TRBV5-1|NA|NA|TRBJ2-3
CASSPWGRTDTQYF
TGCGCCAGCAGCCCCTGGGGGCGCACAGATACGCAGTATTTT
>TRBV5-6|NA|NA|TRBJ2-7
CASSKGIGNSYEQYF
TGTGCCAGCAGCAAAGGAATAGGGAACTCCTACGAGCAGTACTTC
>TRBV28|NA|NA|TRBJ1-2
CASSPHRGQGNGYTF
TGTGCCAGCAGTCCTCACCGGGGGCAGGGTAATGGCTACACCTTC
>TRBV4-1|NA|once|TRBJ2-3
CASSQAASGRTDTQYF
TGCGCCAGCAGCCAAGCGGCAAGCGGCCGCACAGATACGCAGTATTTT
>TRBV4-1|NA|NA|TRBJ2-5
CASSVAQPGTQYF
TGTGCCAGCAGCGTTGCACAGCCAGGGACCCAGTACTTC
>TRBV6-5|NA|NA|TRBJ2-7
CASSEAAAREQYF
TGTGCCAGCAGTGAAGCCGCCGCGCGCGAGCAGTACTTC
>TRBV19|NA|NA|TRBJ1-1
CASSIGRAPEAFF
TGTGCCAGTAGTATAGGAAGGGCCCCTGAAGCTTTCTTT
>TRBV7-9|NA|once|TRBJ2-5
CASTRWGDPQETQYF
TGTGCCAGCACCCGGTGGGGGGACCCCCAAGAGACCCAGTACTTC
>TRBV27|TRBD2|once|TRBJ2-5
CASSFGLAGVGETQYF
TGTGCCAGCAGTTTCGGACTAGCGGGAGTAGGGGAGACCCAGTACTTC
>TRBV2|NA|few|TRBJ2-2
CASSEQPPFTGELFF
TGTGCCAGCAGTGAACAGCCCCCGTTTACCGGGGAGCTGTTTTTT
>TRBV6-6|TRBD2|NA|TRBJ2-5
CASSFLAGGTGETQYF
TGTGCCAGCAGTTTCCTAGCGGGAGGGACCGGAGAGACCCAGTACTTC
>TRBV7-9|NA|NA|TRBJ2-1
CASSPSYNEQFF
TGTGCCAGCAGCCCCTCCTACAATGAGCAGTTCTTC
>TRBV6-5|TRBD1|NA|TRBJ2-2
CASSMTGGITGELFF
TGTGCCAGCAGTATGACAGGGGGCATCACCGGGGAGCTGTTTTTT
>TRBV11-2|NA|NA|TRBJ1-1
CASIARMNTEAFF
TGTGCCAGCATCGCCCGGATGAACACTGAAGCTTTCTTT
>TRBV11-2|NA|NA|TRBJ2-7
CASSHPFRSSYEQYF
TGTGCCAGCAGCCACCCTTTTAGGAGCTCCTACGAGCAGTACTTC
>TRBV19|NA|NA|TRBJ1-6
CAARPGNNSPLHF
TGTGCCGCCCGACCCGGGAATAATTCACCCCTCCACTTT
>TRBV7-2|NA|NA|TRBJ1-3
CASSSDTGFAGNTIYF
TGTGCCAGCAGCTCTGACACAGGGTTCGCTGGAAACACCATATATTTT
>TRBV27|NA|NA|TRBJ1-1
CASRQYPTEAFF
TGTGCCAGCAGGCAGTACCCCACTGAAGCTTTCTTT
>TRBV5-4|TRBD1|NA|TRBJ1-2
CASSPGGQFYGYTF
TGTGCCAGCAGCCCGGGGGGACAGTTCTATGGCTACACCTTC
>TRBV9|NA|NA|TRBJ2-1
CASSVTGELNEQFF
TGTGCCAGCAGCGTAACGGGAGAACTGAATGAGCAGTTCTTC
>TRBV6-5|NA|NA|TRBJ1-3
CASSERTSGNTIYF
TGTGCCAGCAGTGAAAGGACGTCTGGAAACACCATATATTTT
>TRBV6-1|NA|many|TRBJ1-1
CASSEALEGYTEAFF
TGTGCCAGCAGTGAAGCGCTGGAGGGGTACACTGAAGCTTTCTTT
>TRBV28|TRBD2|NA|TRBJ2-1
CASSSVEAGAVNEQFF
TGTGCCAGCAGCTCCGTGGAGGCGGGAGCGGTCAATGAGCAGTTCTTC
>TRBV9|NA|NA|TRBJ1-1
CASNQGDANTEAFF
TGTGCCAGCAACCAGGGAGACGCGAACACTGAAGCTTTCTTT
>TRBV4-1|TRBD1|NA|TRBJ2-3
CASSHAGQGADTQYF
TGCGCCAGCAGCCACGCGGGACAGGGGGCAGATACGCAGTATTTT
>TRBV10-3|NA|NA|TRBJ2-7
CAISETAEQYF
TGTGCCATCAGTGAGACTGCCGAGCAGTACTTC
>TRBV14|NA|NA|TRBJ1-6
CASSQGHYAPLHF
TGTGCCAGCAGCCAAGGCCATTACGCACCCCTCCACTTT
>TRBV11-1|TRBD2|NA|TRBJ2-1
CASSPSGLVVNEQFF
TGTGCCAGCAGCCCCTCGGGACTAGTAGTCAATGAGCAGTTCTTC
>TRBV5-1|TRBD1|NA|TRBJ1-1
CASSSSRRGTGNAAFF
TGCGCCAGCAGCTCTAGCAGGAGGGGGACAGGGAATGCAGCTTTCTTT
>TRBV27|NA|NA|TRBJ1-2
CASRPTDGYGYTF
TGTGCCAGCAGGCCTACAGACGGCTATGGCTACACCTTC
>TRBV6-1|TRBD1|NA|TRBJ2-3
CASRQGFAQAQYF
TGTGCCAGCCGACAGGGTTTCGCCCAGGCGCAGTATTTT
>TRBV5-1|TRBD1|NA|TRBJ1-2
CASRTGQAVLNGYTF
TGCGCCAGCAGGACCGGACAGGCGGTACTGAATGGCTACACCTTC
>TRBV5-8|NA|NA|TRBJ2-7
CASSSWGRATYEQYF
TGTGCCAGCAGCTCATGGGGAAGGGCAACCTACGAGCAGTACTTC
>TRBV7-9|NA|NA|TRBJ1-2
CASSLGQVYGYTF
TGTGCCAGCAGCTTAGGTCAGGTCTATGGCTACACCTTC
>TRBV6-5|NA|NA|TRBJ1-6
CASSYVGGAPLHF
TGTGCCAGCAGTTACGTCGGGGGGGCTCCCCTCCACTTT
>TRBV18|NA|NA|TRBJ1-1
CASSPRDRNTEAFF
TGTGCCAGCTCACCCCGCGACAGGAACACTGAAGCTTTCTTT
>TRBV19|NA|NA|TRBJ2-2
CASTISGMALNTGELFF
TGTGCCAGTACTATTTCCGGGATGGCTCTAAACACCGGGGAGCTGTTTTTT
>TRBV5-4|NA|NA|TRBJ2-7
CASSSPDIVQQYF
TGTGCCAGCAGCTCCCCAGACATTGTCCAGCAGTACTTC
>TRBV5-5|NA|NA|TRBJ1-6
CASSAQGNNNSPLHF
TGTGCCAGCAGCGCGCAAGGGAATAATAATTCACCCCTCCACTTT
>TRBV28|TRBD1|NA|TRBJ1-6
CASSLYRDRGLGNSPLHF
TGTGCCAGCAGTTTATACCGGGACAGGGGGCTTGGAAATTCACCCCTCCACTTT